The next 20 T cell receptor beta chains were all read from a single sample in a study of T-cell reconstitution after alpha-beta-depleted transplantation in children. Unique molecular identifiers were used to barcode this TCRbeta library. TCRdb processed the PCR reads anew with MiXCR; each CDR3 protein has one entry. The sample includes approximately 99,000 distinct CDR3 sequences, around 6.4% seen only once; the top ten take roughly 24%. This specimen was PBMCs, mostly from graft donor cells, taken 360 days after TCRalphabeta/CD19-depleted stem cell transplant. Every receptor here comes from a male patient aged 2 to 10 who had a stem cell transplant for acute lymphoblastic leukemia, so the T cells may come from the graft donor.

This clonotype appeared many times. This chain links TRBV11-2 with TRBJ2-7, with a weak D call TRBD2 (6 bases). This CDR3 contains 15 residues. V was trimmed by 8 bases and J by 2 bases, leaving 19 bases between them. Per germline, CDR1 SGHAT and CDR2 FQNNGV. CDR3 protein: CASQDLVADPYEQYF. CDR3 sequence (DNA): TGTGCCAGCCAAGATCTAGTAGCGGACCCCTACGAGCAGTACTTC.

The chain is built from TRBV5-6 and TRBJ2-4; a weak D match, TRBD1 (5 bases). Trimming shortened V by 0 bases and J by 6 bases, and 7 bases separated the two germline ends. This CDR3 is 13 amino acids long. Germline V CDR1 and CDR2: SGHDT, YYEEEE. The CDR3 loop is CASSLDRGNIQYF. In nucleotides, the CDR3 is TGTGCCAGCAGCTTGGATAGGGGAAACATTCAGTACTTC.

The CDR3: CASSLAPDRPIGYTF. The CDR3 nucleotides read TGTGCCAGCAGCTTAGCGCCCGACCGTCCTATAGGCTACACCTTC. V gene TRBV7-9 combines with J gene TRBJ1-2; D remains unclear. This CDR3 has 15 amino acids. V lost 0 bases and J lost 8, with 16 bases in between. Germline lookup yields CDR1 SEHNR and CDR2 FQNEAQ (reference sequence).

This clonotype was counted many times. This rearrangement joins TRBV24-1 to TRBJ2-3; TRBD1 aligns across 7 bases. J gave up 4 bases and V 5 bases, and 11 bases lay outside the gene matches. Germline V gene data show CDR1 as KGHDR and CDR2 as SFDVKD. The CDR3 has 16 amino acids. The CDR3 is CATSVVTGKGADTQYF. The CDR3 bases are TGTGCCACCAGTGTTGTGACAGGGAAGGGTGCAGATACGCAGTATTTT.

This clonotype occurred many times. CDR3 DNA sequence: TGCGCCAGCAGGGATACCTATGGCTACACCTTC. Translated, it gives CASRDTYGYTF. The rearrangement joins TRBV5-1 to TRBJ1-2, with no clear D. Germline V lookup: CDR1 SGHRS, CDR2 YFSETQ. Trimming stripped 5 bases from V and 4 bases from J, with 6 bases between. This CDR3 is 11 amino acids long.

This clonotype was seen only a few times. V and J are TRBV9 and TRBJ2-2; 14 positions match TRBD2. CDR3 length: 17 amino acids. Germline V lookup: CDR1 SGDLS, CDR2 YYNGEE. The ends lost 4 bases at V and 7 bases at J; junction bases unmatched: 9. The CDR3 bases are TGTGCCAGCAGCCCCCGACTAGCGGGGGGGCTTTTCGGGGAGCTGTTTTTT. It encodes CASSPRLAGGLFGELFF. Using reference TRBV9 and TRBJ2-2 for the parts outside the CDR3, the full variable domain is DSGVTQTPKHLITATGQRVTLRCSPRSGDLSVYWYQQSLDQGLQFLIQYYNGEERAKGNILERFSAQQFPDLHSELNLSSLELGDSALYFCASSPRLAGGLFGELFFGEGSRLTVL.

This clonotype came up many times. The chain employs TRBV7-9 and TRBJ1-4; 8 nucleotides align to TRBD1. The CDR3 runs 17 residues. V shed 5 bases and J 4 bases; nucleotides not matched to a gene: 12. Germline CDR1 reads SEHNR; CDR2 reads FQNEAQ (reference sequence). The CDR3 nucleotides are TGTGCCAGCAGCCAGAGCCCTCGGACAGGGAGTAATGAAAAACTGTTTTTT. Protein product: CASSQSPRTGSNEKLFF.

The gene calls are TRBV4-1 and TRBJ2-2, with D possibly being TRBD2 (6 bases). The CDR3 sequence is 17 residues long. Deletions cut 2 bases from V and 2 bases from J, with 15 bases between. Germline V gives CDR1 MGHRA, CDR2 YSYEKL. The CDR3 sequence: CASSQRLTSPNTGELFF. As DNA, the CDR3 is TGCGCCAGCAGCCAACGGCTGACTAGTCCTAACACCGGGGAGCTGTTTTTT.

The V call is TRBV29-1, the J call TRBJ1-5; D is possibly TRBD1 (6 bases). V lost 5 bases and J lost 1, with 9 bases in between. This CDR3 has 13 residues. Germline V gene sequence: CDR1 SQVTM, CDR2 ANQGSEA. The CDR3 spells CSVRGGSNQPQHF. CDR3 nucleotides: TGCAGCGTTAGGGGGGGGAGCAATCAGCCCCAGCATTTT.

This clonotype was observed a few times. The CDR3 nucleotides are TGTGCCAGCAGTCTCACGGGGGTAACCTACGAGCAGTACTTC. Encoded protein: CASSLTGVTYEQYF. The J gene is TRBJ2-7, the V gene TRBV27; TRBD2 is a possible D gene (6 bases). CDR1 and CDR2 from the germline V gene are MNHEY and SMNVEV (reference sequence). V was cut by 5 bases and J by 2 bases, with 13 bases left in between. The CDR3 length is 14 residues.

This clonotype appeared a few times. J is TRBJ2-7 and V is TRBV9; TRBD1 matches 8 bases. The germline CDR1 and CDR2 sequences are SGDLS and YYNGEE. This CDR3 contains 13 residues. The V and J ends lost 1 base and 5 bases, in that order; junction bases with no gene match: 2. CDR3 region: CASSVQGADEQYF. CDR3 in DNA: TGTGCCAGCAGCGTACAGGGGGCCGACGAGCAGTACTTC.

This clonotype was detected a few times. The gene calls are TRBV7-8 and TRBJ2-7; 10 positions agree with TRBD2. This CDR3 spans 14 amino acids. V gave up 5 bases and J gave up 2 bases; unmatched junction bases: 3. Germline V gene lookup returns CDR1 SGHVS and CDR2 FQNEAQ. In DNA form, the CDR3 reads TGTGCCAGCAGCCGGACTAGCGGTGCCTACGAGCAGTACTTC. Translation: CASSRTSGAYEQYF.

This clonotype has ten or more counts. The chain links TRBV24-1 to TRBJ2-3, with TRBD2 as a possible D gene (6 bases). Germline-derived CDR1 and CDR2 are KGHDR and SFDVKD. Trimming left V 6 bases short and J 7 bases short, with 19 bases between. The CDR3 totals 15 residues. CDR3 coding DNA: TGTGCCACCAGTACCTCCCCGAGAGCGGGTTATACGCAGTATTTT. As protein: CATSTSPRAGYTQYF.

This clonotype was counted a few times. The V gene is TRBV6-5, the J gene TRBJ2-3; D perhaps matches TRBD1 (5 bases). The germline V and J ends were trimmed by 0 bases and 8 bases, with 18 bases remaining between them. CDR1 is MNHEY and CDR2 is SVGAGI in the germline V gene. CDR3 length: 16 residues. As DNA, the CDR3 is TGTGCCAGCAGTTACTCGCTGGACATTGGGGATGCTACGCAGTATTTT. It is translated as CASSYSLDIGDATQYF.

This clonotype was observed a handful of times. V and J are TRBV20-1 and TRBJ1-1; D is undetermined. This CDR3 is built from 15 residues. Germline-derived CDR1 and CDR2 are DFQATT and SNEGSKA (reference sequence). Trimming removed 6 bases at V and 0 bases at J, with 17 bases between. CDR3 in amino acids: CSAPLLLGMNTEAFF. The CDR3 DNA follows: TGCAGTGCCCCTCTCCTGCTCGGAATGAACACTGAAGCTTTCTTT.

The chain joins TRBV18 to TRBJ1-2; D call uncertain. The CDR3 has 14 amino acids. The V gene lost 3 bases and the J gene lost 1 base, with 9 bases spanning the gap. From germline, CDR1 is KGHSH and CDR2 LQKENI. The CDR3 nucleotides are TGTGCCAGCTCACCCTCAGCGGTTAACTATGGCTACACCTTC. It specifies CASSPSAVNYGYTF.

This clonotype showed up many times. The chain joins TRBV6-4 to TRBJ2-1; TRBD2 matches at 7 bases. The junction had 8 bases not matched to a gene; V was cut back by 3 bases and J by 6 bases. The CDR3 is 15 residues long. In germline, CDR1 is MRHNA, CDR2 SNTAGT. CDR3 sequence: CASSETGGILNEQFF. CDR3 nucleotides: TGTGCCAGCAGTGAAACCGGGGGGATCCTCAATGAGCAGTTCTTC.

This clonotype has only a few counts. The V call is TRBV12-3 or TRBV12-4, the J call TRBJ2-2; 9 bases line up with TRBD1. Trimming took 6 bases from V and 6 from J; bases not matched to a gene: 17. This CDR3 has 18 amino acids. CDR3 nucleotides: TGTGCCAGCAGCTCCCTCCCAGGACAGGGGATGGTCCCCGGGGAGCTGTTTTTT. Residues: CASSSLPGQGMVPGELFF.

In its sample, this clonotype was seen a few times. This chain links TRBV5-1 with TRBJ2-5, with unresolved D. The V and J ends lost 1 base and 3 bases respectively, with 7 bases between them. Looked up from germline, CDR1 is SGHRS and CDR2 is YFSETQ. The CDR3 has 13 residues. The CDR3 loop is CASSLWAEETQYF. CDR3 nucleotide sequence: TGCGCCAGCAGCTTGTGGGCAGAAGAGACCCAGTACTTC.

This clonotype was observed many times. The chain employs TRBV2 and TRBJ1-2; D is ambiguous. The length of the CDR3 is 12 residues. Germline CDR1 and CDR2: SNHLY and FYNNEI. Trimming removed 6 bases from V and 5 bases from J, with 10 bases in between. This CDR3 reads CASRVNYYGYTF. Written as DNA, the CDR3 is TGTGCCAGCAGGGTAAACTATTATGGCTACACCTTC.